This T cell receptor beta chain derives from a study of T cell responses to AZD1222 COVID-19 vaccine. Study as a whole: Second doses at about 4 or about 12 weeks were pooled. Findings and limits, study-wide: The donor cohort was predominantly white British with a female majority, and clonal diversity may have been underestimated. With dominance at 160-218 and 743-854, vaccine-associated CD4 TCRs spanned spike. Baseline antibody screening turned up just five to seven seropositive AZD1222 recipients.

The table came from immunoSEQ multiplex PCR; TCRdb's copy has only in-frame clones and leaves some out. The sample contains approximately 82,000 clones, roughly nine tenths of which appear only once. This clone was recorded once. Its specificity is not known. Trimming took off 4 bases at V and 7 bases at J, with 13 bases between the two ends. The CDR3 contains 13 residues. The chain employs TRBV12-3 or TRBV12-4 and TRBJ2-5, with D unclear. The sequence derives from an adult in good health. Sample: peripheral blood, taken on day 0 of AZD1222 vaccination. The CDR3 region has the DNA TGTGCCAGCAGTTCCTCTGGTTACGGGACCCAGTACTTC. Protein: CASSSSGYGTQYF.